This TCR beta chain derives from a study of cytomegalovirus exposure and HLA in healthy donors. Study background: Around 77 million unique TCRs from HLA-typed donors made up an early data release. The study, taken as a whole, reports: Reportedly, fewer N-insertions than the approximately 690-donor mean appeared in an Asian-associated ancestry cluster in a later analysis. The study labeled 180 or so TCR beta chains cytomegalovirus-associated.

It was with 60 Vbeta and 13 Jbeta primers that the PCR ran. Profiled with immunoSEQ multiplex PCR; TCRdb holds only in-frame clones, not every one. The sample has 100,000 to 120,000 clones, nearly 15% seen once. As for this clone: Its antigen remains unknown.

This TCR derives from a female donor in good health and CMV-seronegative. Material for sequencing was PBMCs.

Here the CDR3 reads CASSLTDGFAEAFF. DNA for the CDR3: TGTGCCAGCAGTCTGACAGATGGGTTCGCTGAAGCTTTCTTT. This sequence joins TRBV2 and TRBJ1-1, with D tentatively TRBD1 (5 bases). The CDR3 extends over 14 amino acids. Germline V CDR1 and CDR2: SNHLY, FYNNEI. Trimming removed 5 bases at V and 6 bases at J, with 16 bases between.